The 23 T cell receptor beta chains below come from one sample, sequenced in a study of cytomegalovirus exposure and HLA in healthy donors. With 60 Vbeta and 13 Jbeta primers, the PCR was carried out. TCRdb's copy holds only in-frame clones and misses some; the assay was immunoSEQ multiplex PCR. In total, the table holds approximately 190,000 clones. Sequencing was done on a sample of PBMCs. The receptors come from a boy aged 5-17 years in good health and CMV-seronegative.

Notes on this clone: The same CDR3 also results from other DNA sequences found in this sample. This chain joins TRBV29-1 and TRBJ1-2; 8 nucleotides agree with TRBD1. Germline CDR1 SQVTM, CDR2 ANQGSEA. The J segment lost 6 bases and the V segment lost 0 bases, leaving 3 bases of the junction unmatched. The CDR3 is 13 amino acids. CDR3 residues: CSVEDETGDGYTF. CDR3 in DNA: TGCAGCGTTGAAGATGAGACAGGGGATGGCTACACCTTC.

CDR3 residues: CASSAGTGGQFGNTIYF. DNA for the CDR3: TGTGCCAGCAGCGCAGGGACAGGGGGCCAGTTTGGAAACACCATATATTTT. The J gene is TRBJ1-3, the V gene TRBV9, with TRBD1 matching over 12 bases. This CDR3 spans 17 amino acids. With V trimmed by 3 bases and J by 3 bases, 7 bases remained unmatched. Germline loops: CDR1 SGDLS, CDR2 YYNGEE.

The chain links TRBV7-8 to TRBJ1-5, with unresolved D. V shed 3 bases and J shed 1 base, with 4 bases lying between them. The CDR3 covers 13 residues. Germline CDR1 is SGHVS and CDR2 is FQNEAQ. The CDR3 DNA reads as TGTGCCAGCAGCTTTATCAGCAATCAGCCCCAGCATTTT. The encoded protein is CASSFISNQPQHF.

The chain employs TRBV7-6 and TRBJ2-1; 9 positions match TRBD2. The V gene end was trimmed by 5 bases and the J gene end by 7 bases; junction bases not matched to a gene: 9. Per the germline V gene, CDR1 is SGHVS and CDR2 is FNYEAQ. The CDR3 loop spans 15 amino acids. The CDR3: CASSKGGLAGNEQFF. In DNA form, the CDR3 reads TGTGCCAGCAGCAAAGGAGGGCTAGCGGGGAATGAGCAGTTCTTC.

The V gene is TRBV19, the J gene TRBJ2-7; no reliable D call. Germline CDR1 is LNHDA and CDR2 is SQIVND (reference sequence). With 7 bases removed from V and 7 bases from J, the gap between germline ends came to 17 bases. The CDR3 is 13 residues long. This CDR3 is CASTPSSTIEQYF. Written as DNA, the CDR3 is TGTGCCAGTACCCCCTCCTCTACGATTGAGCAGTACTTC.

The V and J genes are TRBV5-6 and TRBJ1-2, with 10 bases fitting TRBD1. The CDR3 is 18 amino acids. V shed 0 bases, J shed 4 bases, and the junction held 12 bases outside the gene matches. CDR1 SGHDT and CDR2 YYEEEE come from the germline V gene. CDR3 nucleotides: TGTGCCAGCAGCTTGGTGGGGACAGGGGCCAGAAGTAGCTATGGCTACACCTTC. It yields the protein CASSLVGTGARSSYGYTF.

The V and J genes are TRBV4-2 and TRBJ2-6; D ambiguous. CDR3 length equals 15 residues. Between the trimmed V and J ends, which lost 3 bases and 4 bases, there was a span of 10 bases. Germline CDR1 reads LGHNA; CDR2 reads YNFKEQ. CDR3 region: CASSHSTGGANVLTF. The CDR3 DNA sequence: TGTGCCAGCAGCCACTCAACCGGGGGGGCCAACGTCCTGACTTTC.

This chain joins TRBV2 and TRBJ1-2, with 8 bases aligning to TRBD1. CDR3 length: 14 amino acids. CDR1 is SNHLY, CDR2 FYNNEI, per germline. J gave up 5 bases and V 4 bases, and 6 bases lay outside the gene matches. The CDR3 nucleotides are TGTGCCAGCAGTGCAGGGGGCGCTTGGTATGGCTACACCTTC. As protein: CASSAGGAWYGYTF.

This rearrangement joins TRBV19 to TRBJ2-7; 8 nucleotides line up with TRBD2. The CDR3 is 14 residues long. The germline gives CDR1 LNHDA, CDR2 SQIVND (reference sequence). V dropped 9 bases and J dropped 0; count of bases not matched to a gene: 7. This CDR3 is CASRKSGGSYEQYF. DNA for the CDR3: TGTGCCAGCCGGAAAAGCGGGGGCTCCTACGAGCAGTACTTC.

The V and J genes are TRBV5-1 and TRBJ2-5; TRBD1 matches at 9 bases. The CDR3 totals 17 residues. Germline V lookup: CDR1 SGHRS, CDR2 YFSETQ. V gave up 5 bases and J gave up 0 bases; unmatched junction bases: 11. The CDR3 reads CASSPGQGIPNQETQYF. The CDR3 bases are TGCGCCAGCAGTCCGGGACAGGGAATCCCAAACCAAGAGACCCAGTACTTC.

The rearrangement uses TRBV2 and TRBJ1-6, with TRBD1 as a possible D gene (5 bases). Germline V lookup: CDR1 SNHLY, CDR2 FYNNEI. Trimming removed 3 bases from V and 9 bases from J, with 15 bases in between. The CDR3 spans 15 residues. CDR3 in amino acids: CASSEGTRRRSPLHF. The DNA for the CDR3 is TGTGCCAGCAGTGAGGGGACTCGGCGACGTTCACCCCTCCACTTT.

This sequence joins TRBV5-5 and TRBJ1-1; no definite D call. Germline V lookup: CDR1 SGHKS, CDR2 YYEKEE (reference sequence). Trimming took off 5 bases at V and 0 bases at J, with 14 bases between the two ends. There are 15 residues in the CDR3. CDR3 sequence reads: CASRPRYNMNTEAFF. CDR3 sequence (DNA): TGTGCCAGCAGGCCTAGGTATAACATGAACACTGAAGCTTTCTTT.

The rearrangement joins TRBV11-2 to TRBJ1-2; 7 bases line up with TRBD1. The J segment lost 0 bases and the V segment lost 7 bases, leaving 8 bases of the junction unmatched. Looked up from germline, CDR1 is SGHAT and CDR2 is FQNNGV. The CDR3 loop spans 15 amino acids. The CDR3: CASTEGAAANYGYTF. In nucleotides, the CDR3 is TGTGCCAGCACCGAGGGGGCGGCGGCTAACTATGGCTACACCTTC. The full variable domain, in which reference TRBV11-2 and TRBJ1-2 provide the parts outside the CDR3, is EAGVAQSPRYKIIEKRQSVAFWCNPISGHATLYWYQQILGQGPKLLIQFQNNGVVDDSQLPKDRFSAERLKGVDSTLKIQPAKLEDSAVYLCASTEGAAANYGYTFGSGTRLTVV.

Here the CDR3 reads CASSVSGTVSGANVLTF. The CDR3 DNA is TGTGCCAGCAGCGTCTCCGGGACAGTCTCTGGGGCCAACGTCCTGACTTTC. The chain links TRBV9 to TRBJ2-6; 7 bases fit TRBD1. Per germline, CDR1 SGDLS and CDR2 YYNGEE. The CDR3 length is 17 residues. With V trimmed by 2 bases and J by 0 bases, 5 bases remained unmatched.

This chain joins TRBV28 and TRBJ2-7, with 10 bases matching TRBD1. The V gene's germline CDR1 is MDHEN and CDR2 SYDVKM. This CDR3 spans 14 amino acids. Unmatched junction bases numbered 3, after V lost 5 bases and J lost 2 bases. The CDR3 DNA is TGTGCCAGCAGTGGGACAGGGGACCCCTACGAGCAGTACTTC. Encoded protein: CASSGTGDPYEQYF.

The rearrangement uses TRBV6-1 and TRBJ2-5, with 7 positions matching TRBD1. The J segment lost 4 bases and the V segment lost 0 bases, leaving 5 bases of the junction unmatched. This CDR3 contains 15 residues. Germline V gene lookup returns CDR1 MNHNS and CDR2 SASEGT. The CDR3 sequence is CASSEALSGGETQYF. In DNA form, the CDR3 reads TGTGCCAGCAGTGAAGCGCTGTCAGGGGGAGAGACCCAGTACTTC.

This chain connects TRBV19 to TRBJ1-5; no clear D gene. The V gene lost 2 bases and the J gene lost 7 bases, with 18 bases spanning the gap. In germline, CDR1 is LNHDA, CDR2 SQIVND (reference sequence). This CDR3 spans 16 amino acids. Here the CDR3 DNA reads TGTGCCAGTAGTATATATCCGGACCCCTCGGGACAGCCCCAGCATTTT. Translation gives CASSIYPDPSGQPQHF.

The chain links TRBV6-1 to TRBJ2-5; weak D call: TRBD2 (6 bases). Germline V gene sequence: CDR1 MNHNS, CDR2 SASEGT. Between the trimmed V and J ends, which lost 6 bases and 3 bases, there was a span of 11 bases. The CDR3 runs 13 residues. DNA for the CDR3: TGTGCCAGCAGAGGATGGGGGGAAGAGACCCAGTACTTC. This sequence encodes CASRGWGEETQYF.

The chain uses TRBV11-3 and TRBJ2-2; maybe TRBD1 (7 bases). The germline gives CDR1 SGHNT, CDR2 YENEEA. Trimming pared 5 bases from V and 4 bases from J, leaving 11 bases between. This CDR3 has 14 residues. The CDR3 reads CASSRQGGTGELFF. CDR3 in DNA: TGTGCCAGCAGCCGCCAGGGGGGCACCGGGGAGCTGTTTTTT.

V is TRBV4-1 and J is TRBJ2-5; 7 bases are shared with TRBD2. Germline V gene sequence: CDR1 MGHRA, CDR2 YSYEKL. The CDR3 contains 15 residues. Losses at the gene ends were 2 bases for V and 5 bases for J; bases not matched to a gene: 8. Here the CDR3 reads CASSQTTSTGETQYF. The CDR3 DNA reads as TGCGCCAGCAGCCAAACGACTAGCACTGGTGAGACCCAGTACTTC.

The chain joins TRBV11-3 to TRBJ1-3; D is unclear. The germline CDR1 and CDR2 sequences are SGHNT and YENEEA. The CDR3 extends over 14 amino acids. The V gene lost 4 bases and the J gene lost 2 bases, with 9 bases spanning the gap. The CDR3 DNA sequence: TGTGCCAGCAGCTCTGGCATCGCTGGAAACACCATATATTTT. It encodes CASSSGIAGNTIYF.

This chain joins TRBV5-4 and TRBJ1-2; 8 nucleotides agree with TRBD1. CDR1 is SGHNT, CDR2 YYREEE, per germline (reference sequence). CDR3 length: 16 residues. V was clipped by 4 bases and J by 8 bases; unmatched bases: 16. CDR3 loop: CASSAGTGNPLGGYTF. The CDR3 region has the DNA TGTGCCAGCAGCGCCGGGACAGGCAATCCACTGGGAGGCTACACCTTC. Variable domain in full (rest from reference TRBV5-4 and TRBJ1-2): ETGVTQSPTHLIKTRGQQVTLRCSSQSGHNTVSWYQQALGQGPQFIFQYYREEENGRGNFPPRFSGLQFPNYSSELNVNALELDDSALYLCASSAGTGNPLGGYTFGSGTRLTVV.

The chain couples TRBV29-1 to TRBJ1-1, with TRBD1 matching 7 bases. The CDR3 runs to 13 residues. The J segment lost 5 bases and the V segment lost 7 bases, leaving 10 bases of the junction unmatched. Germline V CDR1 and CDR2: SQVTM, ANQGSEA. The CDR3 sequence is CSAEAGTETEAFF. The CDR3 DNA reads TGCAGCGCCGAAGCCGGGACAGAGACTGAAGCTTTCTTT.